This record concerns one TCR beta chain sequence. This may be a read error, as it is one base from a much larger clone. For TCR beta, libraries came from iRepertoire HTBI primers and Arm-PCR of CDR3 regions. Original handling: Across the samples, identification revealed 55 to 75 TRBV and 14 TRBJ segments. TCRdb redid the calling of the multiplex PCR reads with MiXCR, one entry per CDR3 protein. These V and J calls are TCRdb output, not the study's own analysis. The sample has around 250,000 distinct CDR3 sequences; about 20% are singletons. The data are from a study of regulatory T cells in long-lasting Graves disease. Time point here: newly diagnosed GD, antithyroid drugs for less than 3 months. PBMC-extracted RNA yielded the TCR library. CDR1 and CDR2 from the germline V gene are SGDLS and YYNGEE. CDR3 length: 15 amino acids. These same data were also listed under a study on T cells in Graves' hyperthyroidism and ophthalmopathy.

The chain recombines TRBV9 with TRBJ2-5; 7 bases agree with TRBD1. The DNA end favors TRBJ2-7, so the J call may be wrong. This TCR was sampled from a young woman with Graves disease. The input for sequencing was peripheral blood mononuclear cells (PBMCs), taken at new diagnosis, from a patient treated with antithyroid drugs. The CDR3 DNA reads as TGTGTCAGCAGCGTCAACTCCCGACAGGGCTACGAGCAGTACTTC. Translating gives CVSSVNSRQGYEQYF.